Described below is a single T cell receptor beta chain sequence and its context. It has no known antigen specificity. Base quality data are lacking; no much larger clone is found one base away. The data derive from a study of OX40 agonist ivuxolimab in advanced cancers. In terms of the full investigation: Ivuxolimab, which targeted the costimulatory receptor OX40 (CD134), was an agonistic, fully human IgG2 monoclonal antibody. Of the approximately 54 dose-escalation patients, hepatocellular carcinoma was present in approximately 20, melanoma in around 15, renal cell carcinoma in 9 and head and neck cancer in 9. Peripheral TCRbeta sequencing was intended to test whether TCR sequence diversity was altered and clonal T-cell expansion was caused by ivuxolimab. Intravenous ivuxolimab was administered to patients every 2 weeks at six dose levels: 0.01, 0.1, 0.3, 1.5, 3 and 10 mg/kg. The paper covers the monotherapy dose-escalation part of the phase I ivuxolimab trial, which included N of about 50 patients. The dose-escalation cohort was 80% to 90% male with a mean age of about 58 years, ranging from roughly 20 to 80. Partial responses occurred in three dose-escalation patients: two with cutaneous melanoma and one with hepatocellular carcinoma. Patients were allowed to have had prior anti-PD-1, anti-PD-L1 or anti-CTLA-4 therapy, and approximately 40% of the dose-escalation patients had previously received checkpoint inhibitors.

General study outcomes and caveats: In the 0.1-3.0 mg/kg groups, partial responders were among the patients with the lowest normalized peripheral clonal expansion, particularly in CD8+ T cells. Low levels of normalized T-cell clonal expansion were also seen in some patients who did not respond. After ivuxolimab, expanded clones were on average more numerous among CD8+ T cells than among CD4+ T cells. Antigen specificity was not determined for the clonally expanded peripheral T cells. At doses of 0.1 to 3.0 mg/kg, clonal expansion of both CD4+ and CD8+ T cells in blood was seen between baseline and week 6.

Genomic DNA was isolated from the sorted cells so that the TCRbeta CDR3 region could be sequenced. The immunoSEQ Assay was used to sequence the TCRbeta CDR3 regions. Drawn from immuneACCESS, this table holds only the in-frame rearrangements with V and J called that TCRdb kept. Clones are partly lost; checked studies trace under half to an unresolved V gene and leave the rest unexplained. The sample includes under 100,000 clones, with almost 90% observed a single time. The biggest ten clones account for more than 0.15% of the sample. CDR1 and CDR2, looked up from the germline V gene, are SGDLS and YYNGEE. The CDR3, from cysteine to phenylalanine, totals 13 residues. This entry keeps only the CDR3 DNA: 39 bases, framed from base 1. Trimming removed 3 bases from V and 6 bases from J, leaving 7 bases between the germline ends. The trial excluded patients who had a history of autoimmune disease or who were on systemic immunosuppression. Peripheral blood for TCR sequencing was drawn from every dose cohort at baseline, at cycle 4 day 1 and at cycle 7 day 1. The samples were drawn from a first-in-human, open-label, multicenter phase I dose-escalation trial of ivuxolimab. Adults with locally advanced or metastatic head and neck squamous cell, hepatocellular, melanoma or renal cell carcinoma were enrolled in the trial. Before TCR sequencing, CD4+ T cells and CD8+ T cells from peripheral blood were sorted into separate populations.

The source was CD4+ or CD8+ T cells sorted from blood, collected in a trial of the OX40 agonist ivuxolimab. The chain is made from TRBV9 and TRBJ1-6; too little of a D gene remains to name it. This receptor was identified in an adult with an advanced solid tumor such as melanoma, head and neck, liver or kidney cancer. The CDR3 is CASSADPNSPLHF. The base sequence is TGTGCCAGCAGCGCGGACCCTAATTCACCCCTCCACTTT.